The 15 T cell receptor beta chains below all came from one sample that was sequenced in a study of cytomegalovirus exposure and HLA in healthy donors. Amplification used 60 Vbeta primers and 13 Jbeta primers. The repertoire was sequenced with immunoSEQ multiplex PCR; TCRdb's copy has only in-frame clones and lacks some. The table includes approximately 150,000 clones, 81% detected once. The sequenced material came from PBMCs. Receptors originate from a woman in her late teens or twenties in good health and CMV-seropositive.

V gene TRBV9 combines with J gene TRBJ1-3; D unresolved. Trimming took 1 base from V and 4 from J, leaving 6 bases between them. The CDR3 runs to 13 residues. Germline V gene sequence: CDR1 SGDLS, CDR2 YYNGEE. The CDR3 DNA sequence: TGTGCCAGCAGCGTAACTTCAGGAAACACCATATATTTT. Translated: CASSVTSGNTIYF.

The rearrangement links TRBV5-6 to TRBJ2-3, with TRBD2 matching 13 bases. This CDR3 spans 17 amino acids. Germline V lookup: CDR1 SGHDT, CDR2 YYEEEE. V was pared by 0 bases and J by 6 bases, with 7 bases of the junction left unmatched. The CDR3 region has the DNA TGTGCCAGCAGCTTGGCCGAACGACTAGCGGGGGGTGATACGCAGTATTTT. It specifies CASSLAERLAGGDTQYF.

V and J are TRBV7-9 and TRBJ1-2; 7 positions agree with TRBD1. CDR1 SEHNR and CDR2 FQNEAQ come from the germline V gene (reference sequence). V trimming: 1 base; J trimming: 8 bases; junction bases outside the gene matches: 10. The CDR3 sequence is 15 residues long. CDR3 sequence (DNA): TGTGCCAGCAGCTTAGGAGACAGGGCCCAGAGGGGCTACACCTTC. Translation: CASSLGDRAQRGYTF.

This clone was picked up one time. The rearrangement uses TRBV7-8 and TRBJ2-1; D is unresolved. The CDR3 sequence is 16 residues long. Germline V gene sequence: CDR1 SGHVS, CDR2 FQNEAQ. Deletions cut 0 bases from V and 2 bases from J, with 11 bases between. The CDR3 sequence: CASSLASRLAYNEQFF. CDR3 DNA sequence: TGTGCCAGCAGCTTAGCGTCGCGTCTGGCCTACAATGAGCAGTTCTTC. Variable domain in full (rest from reference TRBV7-8 and TRBJ2-1): GAGVSQSPRYKVAKRGQDVALRCDPISGHVSLFWYQQALGQGPEFLTYFQNEAQLDKSGLPSDRFFAERPEGSVSTLKIQRTQQEDSAVYLCASSLASRLAYNEQFFGPGTRLTVL.

V is TRBV7-8 and J is TRBJ2-3; unclear D gene. This CDR3 contains 17 residues. CDR1 and CDR2 (germline): SGHVS, FQNEAQ. Trimming took off 5 bases at V and 0 bases at J, with 18 bases between the two ends. This chain's CDR3 is CASSPRPRMASTDTQYF. DNA for the CDR3: TGTGCCAGCAGCCCCCGTCCGAGGATGGCCAGCACAGATACGCAGTATTTT.

J is TRBJ2-6 and V is TRBV5-6; no firm D call. The V gene lost 3 bases and the J gene lost 1 base, with 5 bases spanning the gap. CDR1 is SGHDT, CDR2 YYEEEE, per germline. This CDR3 has 14 residues. CDR3 nucleotides: TGTGCCAGCAGCTCGACTTCTGGGGCCAACGTCCTGACTTTC. This sequence encodes CASSSTSGANVLTF.

This rearrangement joins TRBV29-1 to TRBJ1-2; TRBD1 is a possible D gene (6 bases). V was pared by 3 bases and J by 3 bases, with 14 bases between. The CDR3 covers 14 residues. Per germline, CDR1 SQVTM and CDR2 ANQGSEA. CDR3 DNA sequence: TGCAGCGTTGACAGGACAGCTGCTGACTATGGCTACACCTTC. It translates to CSVDRTAADYGYTF.

V is TRBV5-4 and J is TRBJ2-6; tentative D call: TRBD1 (7 bases). The germline gives CDR1 SGHNT, CDR2 YYREEE (reference sequence). V lost 4 bases and J lost 2, with 10 bases in between. CDR3 length equals 15 residues. CDR3 in amino acids: CASSGGTAGANVLTF. The CDR3 bases are TGTGCCAGCAGCGGGGGGACAGCTGGGGCCAACGTCCTGACTTTC.

The genes are TRBV7-9 and TRBJ1-2; no clear D gene. From germline, CDR1 is SEHNR and CDR2 FQNEAQ (reference sequence). This CDR3 is built from 11 residues. CDR3 coding DNA: TGTTCCGGAACAGCTATCTATGGCTACACCTTC. Amino acid sequence: CSGTAIYGYTF.

This rearrangement joins TRBV28 to TRBJ1-5, with D maybe TRBD1 (5 bases). The V gene lost 2 bases and the J gene lost 0 bases, with 14 bases spanning the gap. The CDR3 length is 17 residues. CDR1 is MDHEN, CDR2 SYDVKM, per germline. CDR3 in amino acids: CASSLARDYPSNQPQHF. CDR3 DNA sequence: TGTGCCAGCAGTTTAGCTCGGGACTATCCTAGCAATCAGCCCCAGCATTTT.

The genes are TRBV6-6 and TRBJ2-3, with D hard to call. Germline V gives CDR1 MNHNY, CDR2 SVGAGI (reference sequence). The length of the CDR3 is 15 residues. V shed 6 bases and J shed 4 bases, with 17 bases lying between them. The CDR3 DNA reads TGTGCCAGCAGCCCCGGTCTTTCGGCGGCAGATACGCAGTATTTT. As protein: CASSPGLSAADTQYF.

V and J are TRBV10-3 and TRBJ2-1; maybe TRBD2 (7 bases). Germline V gene data show CDR1 as ENHRY and CDR2 as SYGVKD. The V gene lost 11 bases and the J gene lost 9 bases, with 20 bases spanning the gap. This CDR3 has 13 residues. The CDR3 loop reads CAAEGDYKAEQFF. CDR3 DNA: TGTGCCGCCGAGGGGGACTATAAGGCTGAGCAGTTCTTC.

The table lists this clone with a count of one. The J gene is TRBJ2-1, the V gene TRBV11-3; a possible D gene is TRBD1 (5 bases). Between the trimmed V and J ends, which lost 1 base and 4 bases, there was a span of 23 bases. The CDR3 runs to 19 residues. Germline values: CDR1 SGHNT, CDR2 YENEEA. The CDR3 nucleotides read TGTGCCAGCAGCTTAGGGCGAACCGACTCCAGGGAAGGATACAATGAGCAGTTCTTC. Translating gives CASSLGRTDSREGYNEQFF.

The chain uses TRBV4-2 and TRBJ1-1; D remains ambiguous. CDR1 is LGHNA and CDR2 is YNFKEQ in the germline V gene. V lost 4 bases to trimming and J lost 0 bases, with 12 bases between them. The CDR3 length is 15 residues. This CDR3 is CASSLVPDMNTEAFF. The CDR3 DNA reads as TGTGCCAGCAGCCTTGTCCCCGACATGAACACTGAAGCTTTCTTT.

The chain links TRBV27 to TRBJ1-6; 8 bases are shared with TRBD1. The CDR3 consists of 18 residues. The trim removed 5 bases at V and 0 bases at J, leaving 9 bases unmatched. Germline-derived CDR1 and CDR2 are MNHEY and SMNVEV (reference sequence). For the CDR3, the DNA is TGTGCCAGCAGTCCGCGGACAGGGCCGGGCTCCTATAATTCACCCCTCCACTTT. It is translated as CASSPRTGPGSYNSPLHF.